The 21 T cell receptor beta chains below come from one sample, sequenced in a study of T cell repertoires in cytomegalovirus infection. Each CDR3 protein gets one entry after TCRdb re-called the reads with MiXCR. Found here are about 900,000 distinct CDR3 sequences, 31% of them singletons; the top ten hold over 11%. No cognate antigen is known for these TCRs. The source material was cultured CD8+ T cells from PBMCs, sampled from culture after CMV antigen stimulation. The receptors come from a human donor in good health (CMV status not recorded). Some clones in this sample may be carry-over from other donors' samples.

The chain joins TRBV12-3 or TRBV12-4 to TRBJ1-2, with TRBD1 matching 8 bases. V shed 10 bases and J 3 bases; nucleotides not matched to a gene: 7. The CDR3 is 13 residues long. The chain's CDR3 is CANTQQGDYGYTF. The CDR3 DNA reads as TGTGCCAACACACAACAGGGGGACTATGGCTACACCTTC.

The rearrangement uses TRBV5-8 and TRBJ2-5; either TRBD1 or TRBD2 may fit D (6 bases each). The germline V and J ends were trimmed by 2 bases and 4 bases, with 15 bases remaining between them. The germline gives CDR1 SGHTS, CDR2 YDEGEE. This CDR3 is built from 15 residues. The CDR3 protein is CASSLPGDTPETQYF. DNA for the CDR3: TGTGCCAGCAGCTTACCGGGGGACACCCCAGAGACCCAGTACTTC.

V usage is TRBV18 and J usage is TRBJ2-7, with D perhaps matching TRBD1 (5 bases). This CDR3 spans 16 amino acids. Germline-derived CDR1 and CDR2 are KGHSH and LQKENI. V was clipped by 0 bases and J by 2 bases, with 14 bases between them. As DNA, the CDR3 is TGTGCCAGCTCACCACCCGAGACAGTGACCCCCTACGAGCAGTACTTC. This codes for CASSPPETVTPYEQYF.

The chain combines TRBV7-6 with TRBJ1-3; 7 nucleotides agree with TRBD1. Germline V gene sequence: CDR1 SGHVS, CDR2 FNYEAQ. V was pared by 8 bases and J by 0 bases, with 13 bases of the junction left unmatched. The CDR3 extends over 17 amino acids. The CDR3 DNA sequence: TGTGCCAGCTGCGGTGGGACAGCAAAGAGCTCTGGAAACACCATATATTTT. Translation gives CASCGGTAKSSGNTIYF.

This clonotype was seen only once. The V call is TRBV4-3, the J call TRBJ2-1; no firm D call. Trimming removed 0 bases from V and 4 bases from J, with 7 bases in between. The CDR3 sequence is 14 residues long. From germline, CDR1 is LGHNA and CDR2 YSLEER. CDR3 sequence: CASSQDSEYNEQFF. Written as DNA, the CDR3 is TGCGCCAGCAGCCAAGATAGTGAATACAATGAGCAGTTCTTC.

This clonotype came up once. This may stem from a read error, because a much larger clone lies one nucleotide away. The chain couples TRBV7-2 to TRBJ1-2; tentative D call: TRBD1 (5 bases). CDR3 size: 13 residues. Trimming took 6 bases from V and 7 from J, leaving 15 bases between them. CDR1 and CDR2 from the germline V gene are SGHTA and FQGNSA. The CDR3 loop reads CASRSEGPRGYTF. As DNA, the CDR3 is TGTGCCAGCAGGAGCGAGGGGCCTCGTGGCTACACCTTC.

In its sample, this clonotype was seen a few times. This sequence joins TRBV4-1 and TRBJ2-5, with D uncertain. The germline gives CDR1 MGHRA, CDR2 YSYEKL. The CDR3 totals 15 residues. V lost 0 bases to trimming and J lost 5 bases, with 13 bases between them. The CDR3 spells CASSQEGSSGETQYF. DNA for the CDR3: TGCGCCAGCAGCCAAGAGGGCAGTAGTGGGGAGACCCAGTACTTC.

The table lists this clonotype with many counts. The genes are TRBV7-2 and TRBJ2-7; D not certain. Germline loops: CDR1 SGHTA, CDR2 FQGNSA. V lost 5 bases and J lost 2, with 4 bases in between. This CDR3 is built from 11 residues. The chain's CDR3 is CASSGPYEQYF. The CDR3 bases are TGTGCCAGCAGCGGACCCTACGAGCAGTACTTC.

The gene calls are TRBV19 and TRBJ1-1; D is ambiguous. This CDR3 has 13 residues. Looked up from germline, CDR1 is LNHDA and CDR2 is SQIVND (reference sequence). V was trimmed by 7 bases and J by 5 bases, leaving 14 bases between them. CDR3 coding DNA: TGTGCCAGTACATGGTTGGTAGGTACTGAAGCTTTCTTT. Amino acids: CASTWLVGTEAFF.

The rearrangement uses TRBV27 and TRBJ2-7; D remains unclear. V lost 3 bases, J lost 10 bases, and 7 bases lay in between. From germline, CDR1 is MNHEY and CDR2 SMNVEV (reference sequence). The CDR3 runs to 10 residues. The CDR3: CASSFPVQYF. The CDR3 nucleotides are TGTGCCAGCAGTTTCCCGGTTCAGTACTTC.

This clonotype was detected a few times. The gene calls are TRBV7-9 and TRBJ1-5, with D possibly TRBD1 on 6 matching bases. CDR1 is SEHNR and CDR2 is FQNEAQ in the germline V gene (reference sequence). The CDR3 loop spans 16 amino acids. V lost 6 bases and J 0 bases, leaving 15 bases between the germline ends. The CDR3 DNA reads as TGTGCCAGCAGTTCATCGACAGGTTATAGCAATCAGCCCCAGCATTTT. The encoded protein is CASSSSTGYSNQPQHF.

This clonotype came up many times. This chain connects TRBV28 to TRBJ1-1; possible D gene TRBD1, 5 bases. CDR1 MDHEN and CDR2 SYDVKM come from the germline V gene. CDR3 length equals 14 residues. Trimming took off 3 bases at V and 4 bases at J, with 12 bases between the two ends. The CDR3 sequence is CASSFPTGGTEAFF. CDR3 coding DNA: TGTGCCAGCAGTTTCCCGACGGGGGGCACTGAAGCTTTCTTT.

This clonotype was counted only a few times. The chain has TRBV7-3 and TRBJ2-1; maybe TRBD2 (7 bases). Germline CDR1 reads SGHTA; CDR2 reads FQGTGA. There are 15 residues in the CDR3. Trimming pared 1 base from V and 7 bases from J, leaving 14 bases between. The CDR3 nucleotides read TGTGCCAGCAGCTTAAGCGGGGGCCTAGGTAATGAGCAGTTCTTC. Protein sequence: CASSLSGGLGNEQFF.

This clonotype was observed a handful of times. This chain uses TRBV4-1 with TRBJ2-2; D not certain. The CDR3 sequence is 17 residues long. Trimming shortened V by 0 bases and J by 0 bases, and 11 bases separated the two germline ends. CDR1 MGHRA and CDR2 YSYEKL come from the germline V gene. The CDR3 region has the DNA TGCGCCAGCAGCCAAGAATCGGCCTATTCGAACACCGGGGAGCTGTTTTTT. Translating gives CASSQESAYSNTGELFF.

The chain joins TRBV5-1 to TRBJ2-5; either TRBD1 or TRBD2 may fit D (5 bases each). The CDR3 loop spans 15 amino acids. Germline-derived CDR1 and CDR2 are SGHRS and YFSETQ. Trimming took 4 bases from V and 4 from J, leaving 17 bases between them. CDR3 in amino acids: CASSPSVGGRETQYF. The CDR3 nucleotides are TGCGCCAGCAGCCCTTCGGTTGGGGGACGAGAGACCCAGTACTTC.

The chain is built from TRBV5-8 and TRBJ2-1; D is undetermined. From germline, CDR1 is SGHTS and CDR2 YDEGEE. V was trimmed by 1 base and J by 6 bases, leaving 14 bases between them. This CDR3 is 15 amino acids long. The CDR3 here is CASSLSRSMLNEQFF. The CDR3 region has the DNA TGTGCCAGCAGCTTGTCTAGGTCGATGCTCAATGAGCAGTTCTTC.

In its sample, this clonotype was seen a few times. The chain links TRBV24-1 to TRBJ2-2; D unclear. Germline CDR1 KGHDR, CDR2 SFDVKD. This CDR3 has 15 residues. Trimming took 1 base from V and 1 from J, leaving 6 bases between them. In DNA, the CDR3 is TGTGCCACCAGTGATTTAAAAAAGAACACCGGGGAGCTGTTTTTT. This translates into CATSDLKKNTGELFF.

V usage is TRBV10-3 and J usage is TRBJ2-2; 12 positions agree with TRBD2. Trimming cost V 11 bases and J 9 bases; bases outside gene matches: 13. From germline, CDR1 is ENHRY and CDR2 SYGVKD. This CDR3 has 15 amino acids. CDR3 amino acids: CAVLRLAGGPWELFF. In DNA form, the CDR3 reads TGTGCCGTCTTGAGGCTAGCGGGGGGGCCTTGGGAGCTGTTTTTT.

This clonotype was counted between two and nine times. The chain carries TRBV9 and TRBJ2-3; TRBD2 matches 7 bases. Looked up from germline, CDR1 is SGDLS and CDR2 is YYNGEE. Trimming at V came to 0 bases and at J to 3 bases, leaving 4 bases not matched to a gene. The CDR3 length is 15 residues. CDR3: CASSVAGGVTDTQYF. The CDR3 coding sequence is TGTGCCAGCAGCGTAGCGGGGGGAGTAACAGATACGCAGTATTTT.

This clonotype appeared a few times. The V gene is TRBV7-9, the J gene TRBJ2-4; the D gene is possibly TRBD2 (6 bases). Trimming removed 7 bases at V and 6 bases at J, with 16 bases between. The CDR3 loop spans 14 amino acids. In germline, CDR1 is SEHNR, CDR2 FQNEAQ (reference sequence). CDR3 residues: CASTPDGGLNIQYF. CDR3 DNA: TGTGCCAGCACCCCAGATGGGGGACTAAACATTCAGTACTTC.

This chain links TRBV19 with TRBJ1-1; possibly TRBD1 for D (5 bases). Trimming pared 5 bases from V and 3 bases from J, leaving 19 bases between. Germline CDR1 LNHDA, CDR2 SQIVND (reference sequence). The length of the CDR3 is 16 residues. The CDR3: CASSAWRDWEYTEAFF. The CDR3 DNA reads as TGTGCCAGTAGTGCCTGGCGGGACTGGGAGTACACTGAAGCTTTCTTT.